A single sample gave rise to the 30 T cell receptor beta chains below, sequenced in a study of glioma-infiltrating T cells. Amplification of TCR alpha and beta CDR3 regions from RNA used iRepertoire nested multiplex PCR. TCRdb re-analysed the multiplex PCR reads in MiXCR, keeping a single row per CDR3 protein. This sample has 20,000 to 25,000 distinct CDR3 sequences, with 20% to 25% found just once. Input material: glioma tissue, nonneoplastic brain tissue, or PBMCs (not recorded which). These receptors all stem from a human donor with low-grade glioma or glioblastoma, undergoing nonglioma brain surgery, or in good health (not recorded which).

This clonotype appeared a few times. The chain joins TRBV12-3 or TRBV12-4 to TRBJ1-1; D unclear. Deletions cut 5 bases from V and 4 bases from J, with 20 bases between. CDR3 length: 16 amino acids. The CDR3 coding sequence is TGTGCCAGCAGTCGACAAGGACTCGTCCTGGTCACTGAAGCTTTCTTT. It encodes CASSRQGLVLVTEAFF.

This clonotype was picked up many times. The chain employs TRBV20-1 and TRBJ2-7; 8 bases fit TRBD2. The CDR3 has 14 residues. J was trimmed by 3 bases and V by 2 bases; bases with no gene match: 6. Germline V gene lookup returns CDR1 DFQATT and CDR2 SNEGSKA (reference sequence). CDR3 in amino acids: CSARQTGTSYEQYF. As DNA, the CDR3 is TGCAGTGCTAGACAAACCGGGACTAGCTACGAGCAGTACTTC.

The table lists this clonotype with many counts. J is TRBJ1-1 and V is TRBV7-2; no clear D gene. The V and J ends lost 5 bases and 4 bases respectively, with 11 bases between them. CDR3 length: 13 residues. CDR1 is SGHTA, CDR2 FQGNSA, per germline. This CDR3 is CASSPRPFTEAFF. The CDR3 DNA reads as TGTGCCAGCAGCCCTCGTCCGTTCACTGAAGCTTTCTTT.

This clonotype rates as medium-sized. The rearrangement uses TRBV20-1 and TRBJ1-4; D is unclear. The CDR3 runs 12 residues. With 5 bases removed from V and 6 bases from J, the gap between germline ends came to 10 bases. In germline, CDR1 is DFQATT, CDR2 SNEGSKA (reference sequence). The CDR3 DNA follows: TGCAGTGCTCCTTCACCCGATGAAAAACTGTTTTTT. Its protein product is CSAPSPDEKLFF.

The table lists this clonotype with many counts. This chain uses TRBV12-3 or TRBV12-4 with TRBJ2-2; the D is unclear. V shed 3 bases and J shed 7 bases, with 6 bases lying between them. The CDR3 spans 12 residues. Here the CDR3 DNA reads TGTGCCAGCAGTTTCGGTCTCGGGGAGCTGTTTTTT. Translated, it gives CASSFGLGELFF.

As concerns this clonotype: This sequence may be a read error, since a much larger clone differs from it by one base. The chain couples TRBV6-8 to TRBJ2-7; TRBD1 agrees at 7 bases. The V gene end was trimmed by 9 bases and the J gene end by 3 bases; junction bases not matched to a gene: 5. CDR3 length equals 12 residues. Germline values: CDR1 MNHGY, CDR2 SAAAGT. The CDR3 reads CARRDSNYEQYF. As DNA, the CDR3 is TGTGCCAGAAGGGACAGTAACTACGAGCAGTACTTC.

This clonotype has a count of ten or more. J is TRBJ2-7 and V is TRBV6-1; 11 positions agree with TRBD1. Trimming took 7 bases from V and 4 from J; bases not matched to a gene: 9. CDR1 is MNHNS, CDR2 SASEGT, per germline. The CDR3 contains 15 residues. CDR3 in amino acids: CASIPSGQGGYEQYF. The DNA of the CDR3 is TGTGCCAGCATCCCGTCGGGACAGGGGGGGTACGAGCAGTACTTC.

For the CDR3, the DNA is TGTGCCAGCAGCGACAGGGGGAACACTGAAGCTTTCTTT. It translates to CASSDRGNTEAFF. The chain joins TRBV7-3 to TRBJ1-1, with TRBD1 matching over 8 bases. V lost 5 bases, J lost 1 base, and 0 bases stayed unmatched. CDR1 and CDR2 (germline): SGHTA, FQGTGA. The CDR3 is 13 amino acids.

This clonotype was observed a handful of times. The chain is built from TRBV4-3 and TRBJ1-2; D is uncertain. The length of the CDR3 is 15 residues. Germline CDR1 LGHNA, CDR2 YSLEER. V was shortened by 1 base and J by 2 bases, with 11 bases between the two germline ends. CDR3 residues: CASSQVLLSNYGYTF. CDR3 coding DNA: TGCGCCAGCAGCCAAGTCCTTCTTTCAAACTATGGCTACACCTTC.

On this clonotype: This may come from a read error, since a much larger clone is one base off. J is TRBJ2-5 and V is TRBV7-9, with 9 bases fitting TRBD2. In germline, CDR1 is SEHNR, CDR2 FQNEAQ (reference sequence). This CDR3 is built from 14 residues. CDR3 residues: CPSSQAGGQETQYF. As DNA, the CDR3 is TGTCCCAGCAGCCAAGCGGGGGGACAAGAGACCCAGTACTTC.

This clonotype was detected a few times. This sequence may be a read error, since a much larger clone differs from it by one base. J is TRBJ1-2 and V is TRBV7-2; D unclear. CDR3 length equals 14 residues. Looked up from germline, CDR1 is SGHTA and CDR2 is FQGNSA. The CDR3, as DNA: TGTGCCCGCAGCCAGAAGGGAGCTAACTATGGCTACACCTTC. It encodes CARSQKGANYGYTF.

The chain carries TRBV7-2 and TRBJ2-6, with TRBD1 as a possible D gene (6 bases). Trimming left V 8 bases short and J 2 bases short, with 13 bases between. The CDR3 sequence is 15 residues long. Germline V CDR1 and CDR2: SGHTA, FQGNSA. The CDR3 DNA is TGTGCCAGCGGGGGCCTTAGAGCTGGGGCCAACGTCCTGACTTTC. Its protein is CASGGLRAGANVLTF.

This clonotype showed up many times. The chain recombines TRBV27 with TRBJ2-5, with D possibly TRBD1 on 6 matching bases. Trimming took 6 bases from V and 5 from J, leaving 19 bases between them. Germline V CDR1 and CDR2: MNHEY, SMNVEV (reference sequence). The CDR3 has 15 amino acids. The DNA for the CDR3 is TGTGCCAGCAGCTCGGAACTTTGGGGGCATGAGACCCAGTACTTC. Translation gives CASSSELWGHETQYF.

The chain recombines TRBV18 with TRBJ1-4; 9 positions agree with TRBD1. The germline CDR1 and CDR2 sequences are KGHSH and LQKENI. After removal of 0 bases from V and 11 bases from J, the junction contained 7 bases not matched to a gene. CDR3 size: 15 residues. CDR3 bases: TGTGCCAGCTCACCACCGGGACAGGGTCGCCCGAAACTGTTTTTT. Its protein product is CASSPPGQGRPKLFF.

This clonotype was counted a few times. The chain carries TRBV6-1 and TRBJ1-3; D perhaps matches TRBD1 (5 bases). The CDR3 has 15 residues. Germline V gives CDR1 MNHNS, CDR2 SASEGT. V was clipped by 6 bases and J by 3 bases, with 15 bases between them. CDR3 DNA sequence: TGTGCCAGCAGAGACGGGGGTTCGTTTGGAAACACCATATATTTT. It specifies CASRDGGSFGNTIYF.

The CDR3 spells CASTGEGRRQTEAFF. In DNA form, the CDR3 reads TGTGCCAGCACCGGGGAGGGGAGGAGGCAAACTGAAGCTTTCTTT. The V and J genes are TRBV7-2 and TRBJ1-1, with D maybe TRBD1 (5 bases). The CDR3 has 15 residues. Germline assignment: CDR1 SGHTA and CDR2 FQGNSA. V gave up 7 bases and J gave up 5 bases, with 20 bases separating them.

The chain is built from TRBV12-3 or TRBV12-4 and TRBJ1-1; D gene ambiguous. Trimming took 6 bases from V and 3 from J, leaving 5 bases between them. The CDR3 covers 11 residues. The CDR3 bases are TGTGCCAGCAGACCGTACACTGAAGCTTTCTTT. It encodes CASRPYTEAFF.

The sample holds many counts of this clonotype. The J gene is TRBJ2-5, the V gene TRBV12-5; 9 bases match TRBD1. The CDR3 is 14 residues long. The V and J ends lost 5 bases and 5 bases, in that order; junction bases with no gene match: 6. Germline assignment: CDR1 LGHNT and CDR2 FRNRAP. The CDR3 here is CASGPGTGFETQYF. The CDR3 nucleotides are TGTGCTAGTGGTCCAGGGACAGGGTTCGAGACCCAGTACTTC. The whole variable domain, remainder taken from reference TRBV12-5 and TRBJ2-5, is DARVTQTPRHKVTEMGQEVTMRCQPILGHNTVFWYRQTMMQGLELLAYFRNRAPLDDSGMPKDRFSAEMPDATLATLKIQPSEPRDSAVYFCASGPGTGFETQYFGPGTRLLVL.

The chain combines TRBV2 with TRBJ2-1, with TRBD2 as a possible D gene (6 bases). Germline V CDR1 and CDR2: SNHLY, FYNNEI. CDR3 length equals 15 residues. V lost 4 bases to trimming and J lost 2 bases, with 12 bases between them. DNA for the CDR3: TGTGCCAGCAGTGCCACCGGGACTCCCTACAATGAGCAGTTCTTC. This codes for CASSATGTPYNEQFF.

This clonotype has at least ten counts. This chain uses TRBV7-6 with TRBJ2-3; D may be TRBD2 (5 bases). The CDR3 has 14 amino acids. The germline gives CDR1 SGHVS, CDR2 FNYEAQ. V gave up 3 bases and J gave up 3 bases, with 10 bases separating them. CDR3 DNA sequence: TGTGCCAGCAGCTTTAGCAGACTAACAGATACGCAGTATTTT. Translation gives CASSFSRLTDTQYF.

The chain joins TRBV27 to TRBJ2-7, with 7 positions matching TRBD1. V shed 8 bases, J shed 2 bases, and the junction held 6 bases outside the gene matches. The CDR3 is made up of 13 amino acids. Germline CDR1 MNHEY, CDR2 SMNVEV (reference sequence). The CDR3 nucleotides read TGTGCCAGCTACCAGGGGGACCCCTACGAGCAGTACTTC. Translating it yields CASYQGDPYEQYF.

The chain links TRBV6-2 or TRBV6-3 to TRBJ1-2, with TRBD1 matching 7 bases. CDR3 length: 15 residues. The junction had 13 bases not matched to a gene; V was cut back by 6 bases and J by 6 bases. From germline, CDR1 is MNHEY and CDR2 SVGEGT. Here the CDR3 DNA reads TGTGCCAGCAGGCCTCCCGTGACAGGGTACCATGGCTACACCTTC. It yields the protein CASRPPVTGYHGYTF.

This clonotype was seen at least ten times. The chain is built from TRBV12-3 or TRBV12-4 and TRBJ2-1; 7 bases map to TRBD1. Unmatched junction bases numbered 3, after V lost 6 bases and J lost 7 bases. The CDR3 extends over 12 amino acids. CDR3 loop: CASSSTGNEQFF. The CDR3 region has the DNA TGTGCCAGCAGCTCGACAGGGAATGAGCAGTTCTTC.

This rearrangement joins TRBV9 to TRBJ1-1; tentative D call: TRBD1 (6 bases). This CDR3 has 15 residues. Germline CDR1 is SGDLS and CDR2 is YYNGEE. With 0 bases removed from V and 0 bases from J, the gap between germline ends came to 9 bases. The CDR3 here is CASSVEGTLNTEAFF. As DNA, the CDR3 is TGTGCCAGCAGCGTAGAGGGGACACTGAACACTGAAGCTTTCTTT.

The genes are TRBV27 and TRBJ2-7; D may be TRBD1 (5 bases). Germline CDR1 reads MNHEY; CDR2 reads SMNVEV (reference sequence). The CDR3 is 13 residues long. V was shortened by 10 bases and J by 4 bases, with 17 bases between the two germline ends. DNA of the CDR3: TGTGCCACCAGGGCTCCGACCCCTTACGAGCAGTACTTC. Protein sequence: CATRAPTPYEQYF.

Only a few counts were recorded for this clonotype. The chain is built from TRBV28 and TRBJ2-7, with TRBD2 matching over 13 bases. CDR1 is MDHEN and CDR2 is SYDVKM in the germline V gene. Trimming cost V 7 bases and J 4 bases; bases outside gene matches: 4. CDR3 size: 14 residues. CDR3 sequence: CASKLAGGEYEQYF. In DNA, the CDR3 is TGTGCCAGCAAACTAGCGGGGGGGGAGTACGAGCAGTACTTC.

The sample holds many counts of this clonotype. The rearrangement links TRBV7-2 to TRBJ2-1, with 7 positions matching TRBD2. From germline, CDR1 is SGHTA and CDR2 FQGNSA. Trimming at V came to 1 base and at J to 5 bases, leaving 5 bases not matched to a gene. This CDR3 has 15 amino acids. CDR3 residues: CASSLGGGRNNEQFF. CDR3 DNA sequence: TGTGCCAGCAGCTTAGGCGGGGGAAGGAACAATGAGCAGTTCTTC.

The V gene is TRBV13, the J gene TRBJ2-5; 10 bases fit TRBD1. The CDR3 has 15 amino acids. Germline V lookup: CDR1 PRHDT, CDR2 FYEKMQ (reference sequence). V gave up 5 bases and J gave up 5 bases; unmatched junction bases: 8. The DNA for the CDR3 is TGTGCCAGCAGCCCCCCAGACAGGGGGCAGGAGACCCAGTACTTC. Residues: CASSPPDRGQETQYF. The full variable domain, completed using reference TRBV13 and TRBJ2-5, is AAGVIQSPRHLIKEKRETATLKCYPIPRHDTVYWYQQGPGQDPQFLISFYEKMQSDKGSIPDRFSAQQFSDYHSELNMSSLELGDSALYFCASSPPDRGQETQYFGPGTRLLVL.

The rearrangement links TRBV4-3 to TRBJ2-1; D uncertain. Trimming removed 4 bases from V and 3 bases from J, with 16 bases in between. This CDR3 has 16 residues. From germline, CDR1 is LGHNA and CDR2 YSLEER. The CDR3 nucleotides are TGCGCCAGCAGCCCCCACCTAGAGACACTCTACAATGAGCAGTTCTTC. Translated: CASSPHLETLYNEQFF.

Only a few counts were recorded for this clonotype. The chain links TRBV5-1 to TRBJ2-5; D possibly corresponds to TRBD2 (6 bases). Trimming took 4 bases from V and 4 from J, leaving 11 bases between them. The CDR3 is 13 residues long. Germline V gives CDR1 SGHRS, CDR2 YFSETQ. CDR3 nucleotides: TGCGCCAGCAGCCAGACTAGTTTAGAGACCCAGTACTTC. Protein product: CASSQTSLETQYF.